The subject of this entry is one T cell receptor (beta chain). This clonotype was observed a handful of times. Its antigen remains unidentified. Base-call qualities are not available, and no considerably larger clone is one nucleotide away. The junction carries 19 bases between V and J, which are trimmed by 5 bases and 5 bases respectively. The CDR3 measures 15 amino acids from cysteine to phenylalanine. Only the CDR3 region is kept as DNA, spanning 45 bases read in frame from base 1. All donors were healthy Caucasians. The twin cohort consisted of three pairs of female monozygotic twins, all aged about 18 to 29 years. Positive isolation kits from Invitrogen were used to isolate the CD4+ and CD8+ T cell populations. The library was produced with 5' RACE. Sequenced using an Illumina HiSeq 2000. Template switching added a universal primer binding site, and the final cDNA carried a unique molecular identifier that allowed TCR cDNA molecules to be counted accurately. First-strand cDNA for TCR alpha and beta chains was synthesized from specific primers in the conserved constant-segment region. To control for contamination, every cDNA library was double barcoded, receiving both a SMART-Mk sample barcode and Illumina barcodes. TruSeq adapter sequences and Illumina sample barcodes were added in two successive PCR steps. The Illumina HiSeq platform was used with custom primers to sequence TCR alpha and beta cDNA libraries. For the original study's pipeline: Raw reads were processed with MiGEC to extract unique molecular identifiers, and MiXCR was used to determine CDR3 positions. For each individual, recombination models were inferred using an EM algorithm with the repgenHMM and IGoR tools. Shared clonotype analysis was performed with the tcR package in R, normalizing sharing by the product of cloneset sizes. To study raw recombination free of thymic and clonal selection effects, out-of-frame nonproductive sequences were analyzed. TCRdb reprocessing: public reads trimmed at Q25 with fastp, clones called with MiXCR, in-frame beta chains kept. Rows with a matching CDR3 protein are joined into one entry that keeps the most common DNA and genes. What appears here as the V and J calls and clone size reflects TCRdb's work, not the paper's. Counted in this sample were 500,000 to 550,000 distinct CDR3 sequences; around 24% of them appeared once. Around 0.48% of the sample lies in the top ten.

This entry is derived from a study of identical twins (TCRdb year 2016). Context from the whole study: To test whether fetal clonotypes persist, the study used deep sequencing on TCR alpha and beta repertoires from monozygotic twins, unrelated adults of various ages, and cord blood. Replicate twin experiments were performed at different times using different library preparation protocols to rule out contamination.

Here is what the overall study found, with its caveats: In monozygotic twins, out-of-frame TCR alpha sharing was systematically underestimated by recombination models, although the models agreed with sharing between unrelated individuals. Fewer insertions were carried by abundant cord blood beta clonotypes; a weaker similar trend was observed in young adult naive repertoires, while no such trend was observed in memory repertoires. Zero-insertion analyses could be partly confounded by invariant T cells such as MAIT and iNKT, although diverse VJ usage argued against such confounding for most clonotypes. Conclusions relied on cross-sectional statistical analysis, since the same donors could not be followed over many years. Compared with coincidental sharing between unrelated individuals, out-of-frame TCR alpha sequences shared between twins showed an excess of sequences with low generation probability. The excess sharing between twins in beta out-of-frame sequences was weaker because fewer shared sequences reduced the signal-to-noise ratio.

This sample also appeared in a second study, on yellow fever vaccine responses in identical twins. Taken from the second paper: According to the authors, in identical twins the way T cells responded to vaccination appeared partly convergent and partly personalized. The study precisely tracked vaccine-responding T cell clones in identical twins.

The chain was built from TRBV12-3 or TRBV12-4 and TRBJ2-7; TRBD1 is a possible D gene, resting on 5 matching bases. Material for sequencing was CD4+ T cells sorted from blood. This clonotype was sampled from a woman aged 18-30 years in good health. The CDR3 corresponds to CASSRFKGGAHEQYF. The bases read TGTGCCAGCAGTCGCTTCAAGGGTGGGGCCCACGAGCAGTACTTC.